Listed here are 15 T cell receptor beta chains from one sample, sequenced in a study of regulatory dendritic cells for organ transplantation. Assay: immunoSEQ multiplex PCR; the TCRdb copy retains only in-frame clones and omits some. Found here are around 30,000 clones, 75% to 80% of them singletons; the top ten hold 2.2%. Sequencing was done on a sample of memory CD4+ T cells from blood. Indicated subset: CD45RO+ memory T cells. The receptors derive from a human donor in good health.

This chain links TRBV18 with TRBJ2-7, with 7 bases that match TRBD1. Germline values: CDR1 KGHSH, CDR2 LQKENI. There are 14 residues in the CDR3. Unmatched junction bases numbered 3, after V lost 2 bases and J lost 2 bases. CDR3 in DNA: TGTGCCAGCTCACCAGGCCAGGGGGCCTACGAGCAGTACTTC. Translating it yields CASSPGQGAYEQYF.

V usage is TRBV30 and J usage is TRBJ2-1, with 9 nucleotides matching TRBD2. This CDR3 comprises 16 residues. V trimming: 0 bases; J trimming: 5 bases; junction bases outside the gene matches: 8. CDR1 is GTSNPN and CDR2 is SVGIG in the germline V gene (reference sequence). CDR3 residues: CAWSVLGGGADNEQFF. CDR3 DNA sequence: TGTGCCTGGAGTGTACTGGGCGGGGGGGCGGACAATGAGCAGTTCTTC.

The rearrangement joins TRBV7-8 to TRBJ1-1; possibly TRBD1 for D (5 bases). Germline V CDR1 and CDR2: SGHVS, FQNEAQ. Trimming cost V 3 bases and J 4 bases, with 12 bases left between them. The CDR3 runs to 14 residues. The CDR3 coding sequence is TGTGCCAGCAGCTTCGGGGGTGAGGGCACTGAAGCTTTCTTT. Amino acid sequence: CASSFGGEGTEAFF. The variable domain in full, with the rest retrieved from reference TRBV7-8 and TRBJ1-1, is GAGVSQSPRYKVAKRGQDVALRCDPISGHVSLFWYQQALGQGPEFLTYFQNEAQLDKSGLPSDRFFAERPEGSVSTLKIQRTQQEDSAVYLCASSFGGEGTEAFFGQGTRLTVV.

The chain carries TRBV4-2 and TRBJ2-3; weak D call: TRBD1 (7 bases). CDR1 and CDR2 from the germline V gene are LGHNA and YNFKEQ. V lost 2 bases and J 4 bases, leaving 16 bases between the germline ends. CDR3 length equals 16 residues. CDR3 amino acids: CASSQRRGRDADTQYF. The CDR3 region has the DNA TGTGCCAGCAGCCAAAGGAGGGGGCGTGACGCAGATACGCAGTATTTT.

The CDR3 coding sequence is TGCGCCAGCAGCAGTACAGGGGCCCGCACAGATACGCAGTATTTT. Translated: CASSSTGARTDTQYF. This chain joins TRBV5-1 and TRBJ2-3, with 7 bases identical to TRBD1. This CDR3 has 15 residues. The germline gives CDR1 SGHRS, CDR2 YFSETQ. Trimming removed 4 bases from V and 1 base from J; junction bases left unmatched: 6.

The chain combines TRBV6-1 with TRBJ2-1; 12 positions match TRBD2. Germline loops: CDR1 MNHNS, CDR2 SASEGT. V was pared by 9 bases and J by 6 bases, with 6 bases of the junction left unmatched. This CDR3 has 14 amino acids. The CDR3 spells CASSSGGAPNEQFF. The CDR3 bases are TGTGCCAGTTCTAGCGGGGGGGCACCCAATGAGCAGTTCTTC.

The chain links TRBV7-2 to TRBJ2-5, with 9 positions matching TRBD2. Looked up from germline, CDR1 is SGHTA and CDR2 is FQGNSA. The CDR3 has 16 residues. V lost 7 bases to trimming and J lost 4 bases; unmatched junction nucleotides: 13. CDR3: CASTPGGGRAGETQYF. The DNA of the CDR3 is TGTGCCAGCACCCCTGGTGGCGGGAGGGCGGGAGAGACCCAGTACTTC.

The chain couples TRBV10-3 to TRBJ2-3; 8 nucleotides line up with TRBD1. CDR1 is ENHRY, CDR2 SYGVKD, per germline. With V trimmed by 2 bases and J by 2 bases, 3 bases remained unmatched. This CDR3 spans 15 amino acids. DNA for the CDR3: TGTGCCATCAGTGAGGGGACAGGATACACAGATACGCAGTATTTT. It codes for CAISEGTGYTDTQYF.

V is TRBV7-9 and J is TRBJ1-1; D is undetermined. The CDR3 contains 15 residues. V lost 5 bases to trimming and J lost 4 bases, with 17 bases between them. Germline-derived CDR1 and CDR2 are SEHNR and FQNEAQ (reference sequence). The CDR3 DNA follows: TGTGCCAGCAGCCGCCACCCCATTAGGACCACTGAAGCTTTCTTT. The encoded protein is CASSRHPIRTTEAFF.

V usage is TRBV18 and J usage is TRBJ1-5; tentative D call: TRBD1 (5 bases). V was trimmed by 3 bases and J by 8 bases, leaving 23 bases between them. This CDR3 has 17 amino acids. Per the germline V gene, CDR1 is KGHSH and CDR2 is LQKENI. The CDR3 DNA follows: TGTGCCAGCTCACCGGGCGGGACCGGTAAATCATCAGAGCCCCAGCATTTT. It specifies CASSPGGTGKSSEPQHF. The variable domain in full, with the rest retrieved from reference TRBV18 and TRBJ1-5, is NAGVMQNPRHLVRRRGQEARLRCSPMKGHSHVYWYRQLPEEGLKFMVYLQKENIIDESGMPKERFSAEFPKEGPSILRIQQVVRGDSAAYFCASSPGGTGKSSEPQHFGDGTRLSIL.

This chain connects TRBV7-9 to TRBJ1-1; D remains unclear. CDR3 size: 14 residues. Germline CDR1 is SEHNR and CDR2 is FQNEAQ (reference sequence). Deletions cut 1 base from V and 3 bases from J, with 9 bases between. CDR3 residues: CASSLVGRYTEAFF. The CDR3 bases are TGTGCCAGCAGCTTAGTGGGCCGTTACACTGAAGCTTTCTTT.

V is TRBV6-5 and J is TRBJ1-4; a possible D gene is TRBD1 (5 bases). Trimming shortened V by 0 bases and J by 8 bases, and 10 bases separated the two germline ends. The CDR3 covers 14 residues. Looked up from germline, CDR1 is MNHEY and CDR2 is SVGAGI. CDR3 coding DNA: TGTGCCAGCAGTTACTCGTTTCGGGGGGAAAAACTGTTTTTT. This translates into CASSYSFRGEKLFF.

The rearrangement uses TRBV9 and TRBJ2-7; D possibly corresponds to TRBD2 (5 bases). The germline CDR1 and CDR2 sequences are SGDLS and YYNGEE. The CDR3 extends over 14 amino acids. Trimming took off 0 bases at V and 4 bases at J, with 11 bases between the two ends. The CDR3 sequence: CASSVGGSQYEQYF. CDR3 sequence (DNA): TGTGCCAGCAGCGTAGGTGGGAGCCAGTACGAGCAGTACTTC.

The chain joins TRBV27 to TRBJ2-5; no firm D call. This CDR3 region has 13 residues. Germline V gives CDR1 MNHEY, CDR2 SMNVEV (reference sequence). The V end lost 3 bases, the J end lost 5 bases, and 10 bases lay between the germline ends. The CDR3 sequence is CASSFKSWETQYF. The CDR3 DNA reads TGTGCCAGCAGTTTTAAGTCGTGGGAGACCCAGTACTTC.

The chain carries TRBV19 and TRBJ2-1; 8 nucleotides line up with TRBD1. Germline V gene sequence: CDR1 LNHDA, CDR2 SQIVND (reference sequence). The CDR3 spans 15 residues. The V and J ends lost 5 bases and 5 bases, in that order; junction bases with no gene match: 8. The CDR3 sequence: CASSSTGEVHNEQFF. The DNA of the CDR3 is TGTGCCAGTAGTTCGACAGGGGAGGTTCACAATGAGCAGTTCTTC.